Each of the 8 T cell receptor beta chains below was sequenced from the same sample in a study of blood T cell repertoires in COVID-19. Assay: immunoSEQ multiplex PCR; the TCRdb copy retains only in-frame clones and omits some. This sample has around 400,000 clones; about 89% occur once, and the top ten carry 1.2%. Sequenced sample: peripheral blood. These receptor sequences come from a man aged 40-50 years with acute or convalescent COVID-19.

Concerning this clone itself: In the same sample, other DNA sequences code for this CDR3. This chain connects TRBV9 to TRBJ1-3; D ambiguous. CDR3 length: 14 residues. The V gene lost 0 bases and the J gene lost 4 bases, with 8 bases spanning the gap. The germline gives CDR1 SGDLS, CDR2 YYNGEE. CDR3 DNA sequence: TGTGCCAGCAGCGTAGGAGGTGGGGGAAACACCATATATTTT. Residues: CASSVGGGGNTIYF.

The CDR3 DNA sequence: TGTGCCATCAGTGAGTCGAGACAGAACTATGGCTACACCTTC. Translated: CAISESRQNYGYTF. V is TRBV10-3 and J is TRBJ1-2, with a weak D call TRBD1 (5 bases). The CDR3 loop spans 14 amino acids. V lost 0 bases and J lost 2, with 7 bases in between. Germline V lookup: CDR1 ENHRY, CDR2 SYGVKD.

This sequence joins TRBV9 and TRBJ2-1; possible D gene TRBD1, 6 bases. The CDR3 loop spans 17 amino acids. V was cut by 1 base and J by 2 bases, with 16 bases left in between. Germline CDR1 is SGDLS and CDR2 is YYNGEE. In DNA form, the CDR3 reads TGTGCCAGCAGCGTAACTCCGGGACAACAGACCTACAATGAGCAGTTCTTC. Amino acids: CASSVTPGQQTYNEQFF.

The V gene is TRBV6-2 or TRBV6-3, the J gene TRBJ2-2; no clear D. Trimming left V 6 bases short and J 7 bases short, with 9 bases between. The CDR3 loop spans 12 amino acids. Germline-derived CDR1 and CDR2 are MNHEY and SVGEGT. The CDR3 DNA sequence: TGTGCCAGCAGCCCCGTATACGGGGAGCTGTTTTTT. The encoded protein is CASSPVYGELFF.

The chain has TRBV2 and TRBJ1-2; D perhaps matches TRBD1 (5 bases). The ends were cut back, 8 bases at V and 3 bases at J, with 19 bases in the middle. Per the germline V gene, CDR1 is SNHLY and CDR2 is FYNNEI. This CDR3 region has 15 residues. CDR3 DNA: TGTGCCAGCCACGAATGGGGCAGGGTTGACTATGGCTACACCTTC. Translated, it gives CASHEWGRVDYGYTF. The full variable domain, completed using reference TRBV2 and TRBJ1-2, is EPEVTQTPSHQVTQMGQEVILRCVPISNHLYFYWYRQILGQKVEFLVSFYNNEISEKSEIFDDQFSVERPDGSNFTLKIRSTKLEDSAMYFCASHEWGRVDYGYTFGSGTRLTVV.

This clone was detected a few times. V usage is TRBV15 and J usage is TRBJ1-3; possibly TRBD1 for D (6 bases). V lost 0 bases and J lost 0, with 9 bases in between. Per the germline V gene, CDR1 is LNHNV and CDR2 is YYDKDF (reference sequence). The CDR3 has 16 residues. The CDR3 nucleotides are TGTGCCACCAGCAGAGATCAGGGGACCTCTGGAAACACCATATATTTT. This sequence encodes CATSRDQGTSGNTIYF. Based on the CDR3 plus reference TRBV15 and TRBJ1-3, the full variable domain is DAMVIQNPRYQVTQFGKPVTLSCSQTLNHNVMYWYQQKSSQAPKLLFHYYDKDFNNEADTPDNFQSRRPNTSFCFLDIRSPGLGDTAMYLCATSRDQGTSGNTIYFGEGSWLTVV.

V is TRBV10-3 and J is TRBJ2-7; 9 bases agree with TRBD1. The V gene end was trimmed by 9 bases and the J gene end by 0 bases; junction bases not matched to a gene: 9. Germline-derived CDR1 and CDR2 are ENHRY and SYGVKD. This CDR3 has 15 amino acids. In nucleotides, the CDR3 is TGTGCCATTCGACCCGGGACAGGGAGCTCCTACGAGCAGTACTTC. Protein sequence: CAIRPGTGSSYEQYF.

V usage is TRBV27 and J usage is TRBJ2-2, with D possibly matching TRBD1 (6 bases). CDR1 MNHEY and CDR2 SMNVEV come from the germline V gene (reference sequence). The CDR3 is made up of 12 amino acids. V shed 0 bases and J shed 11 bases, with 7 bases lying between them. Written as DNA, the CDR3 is TGTGCCAGCAGTTTATCGGGGGCAGAGCTGTTTTTT. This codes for CASSLSGAELFF.